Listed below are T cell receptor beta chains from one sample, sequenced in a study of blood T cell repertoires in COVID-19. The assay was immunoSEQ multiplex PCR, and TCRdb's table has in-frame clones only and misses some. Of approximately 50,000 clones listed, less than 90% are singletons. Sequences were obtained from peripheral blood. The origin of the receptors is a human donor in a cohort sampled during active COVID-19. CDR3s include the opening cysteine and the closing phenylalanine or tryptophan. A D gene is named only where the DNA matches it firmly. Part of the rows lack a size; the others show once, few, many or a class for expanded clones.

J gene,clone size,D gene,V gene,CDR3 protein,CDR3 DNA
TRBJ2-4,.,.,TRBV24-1,CATSDSQGNKNIQYF,TGTGCCACCAGTGATTCTCAGGGAAACAAAAACATTCAGTACTTC
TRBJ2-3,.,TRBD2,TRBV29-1,CSVELAGRDTQYF,TGCAGCGTTGAACTAGCGGGAAGGGATACGCAGTATTTT
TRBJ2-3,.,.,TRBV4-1,CASSLTVLAADTDTQYF,TGCGCCAGCAGCCTGACGGTACTAGCAGCCGACACAGATACGCAGTATTTT
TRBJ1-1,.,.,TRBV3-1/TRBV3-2,CASSQQGSPHTEAFF,TGTGCCAGCAGCCAACAGGGGTCCCCCCACACTGAAGCTTTCTTT
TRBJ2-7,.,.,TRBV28,CASKSAGRTYEQYF,TGTGCCAGCAAGTCGGCGGGTCGAACCTACGAGCAGTACTTC
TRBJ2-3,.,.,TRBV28,CASSTTGGTDTQYF,TGTGCCAGCAGTACGACTGGTGGCACAGATACGCAGTATTTT
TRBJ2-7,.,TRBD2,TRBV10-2,CASSEGSGGGTPYEQYF,TGCGCCAGCAGTGAGGGCAGCGGGGGCGGGACCCCCTACGAGCAGTACTTC
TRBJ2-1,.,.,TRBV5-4,CASSLGITGRGPSYNEQFF,TGTGCCAGCAGCTTGGGTATCACGGGCAGGGGCCCCTCCTACAATGAGCAGTTCTTC
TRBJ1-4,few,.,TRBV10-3,CAISEKDTINEKLFF,TGTGCCATCAGCGAAAAGGACACGATTAATGAAAAACTGTTTTTT
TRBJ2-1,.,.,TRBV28,CASSVTPSYNEQFF,TGTGCCAGCAGTGTAACTCCCTCCTACAATGAGCAGTTCTTC
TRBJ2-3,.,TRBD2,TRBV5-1,CASGVGTSSSTDTQYF,TGCGCCAGCGGCGTCGGGACTAGCAGCAGCACAGATACGCAGTATTTT
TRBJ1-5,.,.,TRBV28,CASSFTREGGNQPQHF,TGTGCCAGCAGTTTTACCAGGGAAGGAGGCAATCAGCCCCAGCATTTT
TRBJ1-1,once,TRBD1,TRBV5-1,CASSHPQYTGGITEAFF,TGCGCCAGCAGCCACCCCCAATACACAGGGGGCATCACTGAAGCTTTCTTT
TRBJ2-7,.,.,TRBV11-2,CASSVISTDPPSYEQYF,TGTGCCAGCAGCGTCATATCGACAGACCCACCCTCCTACGAGCAGTACTTC
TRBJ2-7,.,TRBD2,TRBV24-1,CATSVAGVGSYEQYF,TGTGCCACCAGTGTGGCGGGGGTAGGATCCTACGAGCAGTACTTC
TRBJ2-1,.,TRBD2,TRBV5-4,CASSVGLDSYNEQFF,TGTGCCAGCAGCGTGGGACTAGACTCCTACAATGAGCAGTTCTTC
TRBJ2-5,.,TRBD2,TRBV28,CASKTGREYQETQYF,TGTGCCAGCAAAACCGGGAGGGAGTACCAAGAGACCCAGTACTTC
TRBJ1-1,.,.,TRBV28,CASSSGKAFF,TGTGCCAGCAGTTCAGGGAAGGCTTTCTTT
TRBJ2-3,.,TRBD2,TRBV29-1,CSVTATSEDTQYF,TGCAGCGTAACCGCCACTAGCGAAGATACGCAGTATTTT
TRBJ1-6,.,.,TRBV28,CASRRGNSPLHF,TGTGCCAGTCGAAGGGGAAATTCACCCCTCCACTTT
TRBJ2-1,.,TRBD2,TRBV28,CASSSSTSGVVRNNEQFF,TGTGCCAGCAGTTCCTCGACTAGCGGGGTCGTCCGAAACAATGAGCAGTTCTTC
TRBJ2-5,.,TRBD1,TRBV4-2,CASSHWGQQETQYF,TGTGCCAGCAGCCACTGGGGACAGCAAGAGACCCAGTACTTC
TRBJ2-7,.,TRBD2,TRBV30,CAWSKGGGILSYEQYF,TGTGCCTGGAGTAAGGGCGGGGGAATACTGTCCTACGAGCAGTACTTC
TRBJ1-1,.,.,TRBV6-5,CASSYLGAMNTEAFF,TGTGCCAGCAGTTACTTGGGGGCCATGAACACTGAAGCTTTCTTT
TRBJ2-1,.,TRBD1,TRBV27,CASSPGQGAGNEQFF,TGTGCCAGCAGTCCGGGACAGGGGGCGGGCAATGAGCAGTTCTTC
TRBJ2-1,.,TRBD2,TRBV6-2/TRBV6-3,CASSPRPSGSGNEQFF,TGTGCCAGCAGTCCCAGACCTAGCGGGAGTGGTAATGAGCAGTTCTTC
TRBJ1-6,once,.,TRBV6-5,CASTWGGGNSPLHF,TGTGCCAGCACATGGGGGGGAGGGAATTCACCCCTCCACTTT
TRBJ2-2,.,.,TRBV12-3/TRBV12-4,CASSPRDFGELFF,TGTGCCAGCAGTCCCAGGGACTTCGGGGAGCTGTTTTTT
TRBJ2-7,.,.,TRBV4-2,CASSQEWGVYEQYF,TGTGCCAGCAGCCAAGAATGGGGCGTCTACGAGCAGTACTTC
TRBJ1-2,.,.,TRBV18,CASSPVAAASGSDGYTF,TGTGCCAGCTCACCTGTCGCCGCCGCTAGTGGCTCGGATGGCTACACCTTC
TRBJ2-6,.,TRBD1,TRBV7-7,CASSPEGGQGLSGANVLTF,TGTGCCAGCAGCCCCGAGGGCGGACAGGGCCTCTCTGGGGCCAACGTCCTGACTTTC
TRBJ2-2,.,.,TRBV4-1,CASSQAPSMGLGTGELFF,TGCGCCAGCAGCCAGGCCCCTAGCATGGGTCTGGGCACCGGGGAGCTGTTTTTT
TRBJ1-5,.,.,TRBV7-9,CASSLGGSSTGNQPQHF,TGTGCCAGCAGCTTAGGAGGGTCGTCAACGGGCAATCAGCCCCAGCATTTT
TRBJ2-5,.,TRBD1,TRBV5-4,CAIRRTGGESQETQYF,TGTGCCATCCGTCGGACAGGGGGCGAATCACAAGAGACCCAGTACTTC
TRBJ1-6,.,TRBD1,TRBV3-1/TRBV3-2,CASSQDNRGRNSPLHF,TGTGCCAGCAGCCAAGATAATAGGGGGCGGAATTCACCCCTCCACTTT
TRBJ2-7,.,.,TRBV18,CASSRSYEQYF,TGTGCCAGCTCCCGCAGCTACGAGCAGTACTTC
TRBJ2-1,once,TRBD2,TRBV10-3,CAISIAGGDNEQFF,TGTGCCATCAGCATAGCGGGAGGTGACAATGAGCAGTTCTTC
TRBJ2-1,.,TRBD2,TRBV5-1,CASSLAPAGGTYNEQFF,TGCGCCAGCAGCTTGGCTCCAGCGGGAGGTACCTACAATGAGCAGTTCTTC
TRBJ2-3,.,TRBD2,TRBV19,CASSPYGLVPDTQYF,TGTGCCAGTAGTCCCTACGGACTAGTCCCGGATACGCAGTATTTT
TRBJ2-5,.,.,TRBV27,CASSRTGGQETQYF,TGTGCCAGCAGTAGGACTGGCGGACAAGAGACCCAGTACTTC
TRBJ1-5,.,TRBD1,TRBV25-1,CASSGGQGALNQPQHF,TGTGCCAGCAGTGGTGGACAGGGGGCCCTCAATCAGCCCCAGCATTTT